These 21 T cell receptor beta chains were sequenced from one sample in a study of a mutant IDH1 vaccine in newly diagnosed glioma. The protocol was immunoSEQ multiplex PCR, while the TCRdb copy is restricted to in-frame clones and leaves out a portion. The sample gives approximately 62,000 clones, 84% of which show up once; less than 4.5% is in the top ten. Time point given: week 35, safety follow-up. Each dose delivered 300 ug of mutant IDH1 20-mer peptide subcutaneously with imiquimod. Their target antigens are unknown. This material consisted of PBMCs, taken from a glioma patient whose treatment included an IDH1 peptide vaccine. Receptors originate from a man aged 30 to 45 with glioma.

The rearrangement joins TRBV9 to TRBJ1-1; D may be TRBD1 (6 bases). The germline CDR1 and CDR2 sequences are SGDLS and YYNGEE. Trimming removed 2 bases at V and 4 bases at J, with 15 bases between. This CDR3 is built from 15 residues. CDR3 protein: CASSVYGRDITEAFF. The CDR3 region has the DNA TGTGCCAGCAGCGTTTACGGACGGGACATCACTGAAGCTTTCTTT. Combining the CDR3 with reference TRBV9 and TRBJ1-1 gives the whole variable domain DSGVTQTPKHLITATGQRVTLRCSPRSGDLSVYWYQQSLDQGLQFLIQYYNGEERAKGNILERFSAQQFPDLHSELNLSSLELGDSALYFCASSVYGRDITEAFFGQGTRLTVV.

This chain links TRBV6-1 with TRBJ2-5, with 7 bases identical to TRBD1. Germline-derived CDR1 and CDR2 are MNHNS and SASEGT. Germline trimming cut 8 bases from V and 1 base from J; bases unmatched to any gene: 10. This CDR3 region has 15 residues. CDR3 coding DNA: TGTGCCAGCTACTCGGGACAGCCCATCCAAGAGACCCAGTACTTC. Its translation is CASYSGQPIQETQYF.

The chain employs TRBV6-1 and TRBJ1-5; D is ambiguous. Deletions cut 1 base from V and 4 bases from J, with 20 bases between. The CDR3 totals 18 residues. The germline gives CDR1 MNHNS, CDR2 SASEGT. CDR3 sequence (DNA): TGTGCCAGCAGTGAAGTAAACCCCTGGTCAGCAAAAAATCAGCCCCAGCATTTT. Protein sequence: CASSEVNPWSAKNQPQHF.

CDR3 sequence: CASSKGDVGRFGEAFF. The CDR3 coding sequence is TGTGCCAGCAGCAAGGGGGACGTAGGGCGATTTGGGGAAGCTTTCTTT. This chain joins TRBV7-2 and TRBJ1-1, with D perhaps matching TRBD1 (6 bases). Deletions cut 5 bases from V and 8 bases from J, with 24 bases between. The CDR3 totals 16 residues. Germline CDR1 reads SGHTA; CDR2 reads FQGNSA.

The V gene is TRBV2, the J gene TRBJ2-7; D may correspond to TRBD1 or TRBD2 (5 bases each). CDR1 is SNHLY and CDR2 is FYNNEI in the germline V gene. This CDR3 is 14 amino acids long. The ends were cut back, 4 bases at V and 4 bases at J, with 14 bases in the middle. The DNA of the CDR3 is TGTGCCAGCAGTGCCCAGATCGGGGCTTACGAGCAGTACTTC. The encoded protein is CASSAQIGAYEQYF.

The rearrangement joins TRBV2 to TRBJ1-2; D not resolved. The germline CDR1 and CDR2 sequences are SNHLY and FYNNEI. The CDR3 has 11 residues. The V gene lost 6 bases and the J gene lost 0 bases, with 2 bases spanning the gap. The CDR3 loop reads CASRPNYGYTF. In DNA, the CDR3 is TGTGCCAGCAGGCCTAACTATGGCTACACCTTC.

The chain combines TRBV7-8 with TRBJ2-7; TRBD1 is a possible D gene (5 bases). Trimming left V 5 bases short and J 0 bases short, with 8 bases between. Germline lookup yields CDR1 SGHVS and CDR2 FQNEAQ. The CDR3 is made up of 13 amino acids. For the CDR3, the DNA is TGTGCCAGCAGCCCTGACAGCTCCTACGAGCAGTACTTC. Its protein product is CASSPDSSYEQYF.

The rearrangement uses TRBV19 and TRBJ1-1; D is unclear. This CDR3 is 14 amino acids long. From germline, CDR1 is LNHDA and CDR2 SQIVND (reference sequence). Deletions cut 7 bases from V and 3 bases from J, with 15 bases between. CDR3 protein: CASTKDRLDTEAFF. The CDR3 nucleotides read TGTGCCAGTACCAAGGACCGGCTCGACACTGAAGCTTTCTTT.

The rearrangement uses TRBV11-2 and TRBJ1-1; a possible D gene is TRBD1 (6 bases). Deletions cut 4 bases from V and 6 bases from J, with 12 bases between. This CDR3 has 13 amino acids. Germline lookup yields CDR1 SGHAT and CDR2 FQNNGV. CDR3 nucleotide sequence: TGTGCCAGCAGCTCCTTACAGGGCTCTGAAGCTTTCTTT. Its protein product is CASSSLQGSEAFF. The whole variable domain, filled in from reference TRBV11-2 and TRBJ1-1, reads EAGVAQSPRYKIIEKRQSVAFWCNPISGHATLYWYQQILGQGPKLLIQFQNNGVVDDSQLPKDRFSAERLKGVDSTLKIQPAKLEDSAVYLCASSSLQGSEAFFGQGTRLTVV.

The DNA for the CDR3 is TGCGCCAGCAGCTTGGCAGATCAACAGGGGGGGAATGAGCAGTTCTTC. Its protein product is CASSLADQQGGNEQFF. The chain has TRBV5-1 and TRBJ2-1; D is perhaps TRBD1 (8 bases). The germline gives CDR1 SGHRS, CDR2 YFSETQ. The length of the CDR3 is 16 residues. The V and J ends lost 0 bases and 7 bases respectively, with 17 bases between them.

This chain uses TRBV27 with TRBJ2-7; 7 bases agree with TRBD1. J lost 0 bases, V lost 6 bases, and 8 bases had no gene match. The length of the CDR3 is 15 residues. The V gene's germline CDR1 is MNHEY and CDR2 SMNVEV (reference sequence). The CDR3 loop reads CASSVSDRASYEQYF. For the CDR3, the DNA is TGTGCCAGCAGCGTCTCCGACAGGGCCTCCTACGAGCAGTACTTC.

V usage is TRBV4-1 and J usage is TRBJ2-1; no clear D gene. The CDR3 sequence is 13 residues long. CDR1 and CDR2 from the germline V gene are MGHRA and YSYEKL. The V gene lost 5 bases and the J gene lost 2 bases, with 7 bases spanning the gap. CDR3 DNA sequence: TGCGCCAGCAGCGGGTACCCCTACAATGAGCAGTTCTTC. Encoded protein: CASSGYPYNEQFF.

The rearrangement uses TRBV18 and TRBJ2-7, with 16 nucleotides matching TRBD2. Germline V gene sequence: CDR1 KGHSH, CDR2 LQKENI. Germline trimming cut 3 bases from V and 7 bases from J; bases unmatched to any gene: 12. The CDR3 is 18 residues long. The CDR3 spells CASSPTGTSGGGTGEQYF. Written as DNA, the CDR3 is TGTGCCAGCTCACCGACCGGGACTAGCGGGGGGGGAACGGGAGAGCAGTACTTC. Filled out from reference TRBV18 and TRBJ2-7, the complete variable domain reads NAGVMQNPRHLVRRRGQEARLRCSPMKGHSHVYWYRQLPEEGLKFMVYLQKENIIDESGMPKERFSAEFPKEGPSILRIQQVVRGDSAAYFCASSPTGTSGGGTGEQYFGPGTRLTVT.

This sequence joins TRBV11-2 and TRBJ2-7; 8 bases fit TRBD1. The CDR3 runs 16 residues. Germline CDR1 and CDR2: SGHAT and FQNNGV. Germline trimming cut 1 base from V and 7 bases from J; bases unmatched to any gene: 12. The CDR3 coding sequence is TGTGCCAGCAGCTTAGCGGGTGGGCAGGGGGCTAGGGAGCAGTACTTC. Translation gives CASSLAGGQGAREQYF.

This CDR3 is CASNPGQRVVPLFF. In DNA, the CDR3 is TGTGCCAGCAACCCCGGACAAAGGGTTGTACCACTGTTTTTT. The rearrangement uses TRBV2 and TRBJ1-4; the D gene is possibly TRBD1 (5 bases). The CDR3 extends over 14 amino acids. Trimming left V 7 bases short and J 13 bases short, with 22 bases between. CDR1 is SNHLY and CDR2 is FYNNEI in the germline V gene.

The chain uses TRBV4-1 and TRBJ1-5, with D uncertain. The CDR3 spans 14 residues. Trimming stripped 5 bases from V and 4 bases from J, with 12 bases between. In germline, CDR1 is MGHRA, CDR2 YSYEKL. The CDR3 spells CASSYGALNQPQHF. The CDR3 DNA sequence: TGCGCCAGCAGCTATGGAGCGTTGAATCAGCCCCAGCATTTT.

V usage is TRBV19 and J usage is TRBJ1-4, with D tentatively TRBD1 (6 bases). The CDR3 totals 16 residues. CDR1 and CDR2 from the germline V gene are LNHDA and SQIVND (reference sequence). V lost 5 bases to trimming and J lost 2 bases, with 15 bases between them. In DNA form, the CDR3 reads TGTGCCAGTAGTGTCGGACAGCTTTACACTAATGAAAAACTGTTTTTT. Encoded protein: CASSVGQLYTNEKLFF.

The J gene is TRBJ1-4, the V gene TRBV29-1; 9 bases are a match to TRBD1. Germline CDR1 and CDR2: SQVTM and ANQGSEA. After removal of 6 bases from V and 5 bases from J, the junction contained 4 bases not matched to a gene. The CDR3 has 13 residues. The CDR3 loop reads CSVVGQGNEKLFF. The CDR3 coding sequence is TGCAGCGTCGTGGGACAGGGAAATGAAAAACTGTTTTTT.

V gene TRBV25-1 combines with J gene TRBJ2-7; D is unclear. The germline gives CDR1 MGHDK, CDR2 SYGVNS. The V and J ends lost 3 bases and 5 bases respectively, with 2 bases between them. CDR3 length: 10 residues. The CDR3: CASSDHEQYF. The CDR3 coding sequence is TGTGCCAGCAGTGACCACGAGCAGTACTTC.

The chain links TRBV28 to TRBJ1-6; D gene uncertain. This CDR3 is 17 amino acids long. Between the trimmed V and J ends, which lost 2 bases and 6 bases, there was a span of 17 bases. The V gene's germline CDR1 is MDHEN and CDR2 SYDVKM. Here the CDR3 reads CASSLPDTWATNSPLHF. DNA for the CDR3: TGTGCCAGCAGTTTACCCGACACCTGGGCCACTAATTCACCCCTCCACTTT.

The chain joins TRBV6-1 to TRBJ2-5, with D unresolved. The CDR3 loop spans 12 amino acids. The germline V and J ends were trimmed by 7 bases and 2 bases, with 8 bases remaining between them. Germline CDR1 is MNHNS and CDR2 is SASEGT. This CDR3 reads CASTPEQETQYF. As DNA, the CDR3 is TGTGCCAGCACTCCGGAACAAGAGACCCAGTACTTC.